The rows below give T cell receptor beta chains drawn from one sample of a study of human T cells and chemical hapten exposure. TCRdb reprocessed the RACE reads with MiXCR, giving one entry per CDR3 protein. The sample has 250,000 to 300,000 distinct CDR3 sequences; just under 8% are singletons. The specimen comprised whole blood, sampled in connection with sensitization to the hapten diphenylcyclopropenone (DPC). The receptor source for this set is a man between 18 and 35 years old with alopecia areata. Some clones in this sample may be carry-over from other donors' samples. The CDR3 runs from the conserved cysteine through the conserved F or W. Fields, in order: D gene, clone size, V gene, J gene, CDR3 protein, CDR3 DNA. The D gene is left open where the match is weak. The size of a clone is reported for some rows only, either as once, few or many, or as a class for expanded clones.

>NA|few|TRBV2|TRBJ2-2
CASSVLWAGELFF
TGTGCCAGCAGTGTACTTTGGGCCGGGGAGCTGTTTTTT
>TRBD1|many|TRBV6-5|TRBJ2-2
CASSFDRVNTGELFF
TGTGCCAGCAGTTTTGACAGGGTGAACACCGGGGAGCTGTTTTTT
>NA|NA|TRBV9|TRBJ1-4
CASSGLEGSTNEKLFF
TGTGCCAGCAGCGGATTAGAGGGTTCAACTAATGAAAAACTGTTTTTT
>TRBD1|NA|TRBV28|TRBJ1-1
CASSTHSGQREAFF
TGTGCCAGCAGTACCCATTCGGGACAGAGAGAAGCTTTCTTT
>NA|few|TRBV7-2|TRBJ2-3
CASSLGSGPTDTQYF
TGTGCCAGCAGCTTAGGTAGCGGCCCCACAGATACGCAGTATTTT
>NA|NA|TRBV29-1|TRBJ2-7
CSVGTASSYEQYF
TGCAGCGTTGGGACAGCGAGCTCCTACGAGCAGTACTTC
>NA|NA|TRBV18|TRBJ1-1
CASSPLLAEAFF
TGTGCCAGCTCACCACTGCTCGCTGAAGCTTTCTTT
>NA|many|TRBV12-3/TRBV12-4|TRBJ1-1
CASSNRDSAFF
TGTGCCAGCAGTAACAGGGATTCGGCTTTCTTT
>NA|few|TRBV24-1|TRBJ1-2
CATSDTDSNGYTF
TGTGCCACCAGTGATACCGACAGCAATGGCTACACCTTC
>TRBD2|NA|TRBV29-1|TRBJ2-4
CSVGTSGLPNIQYF
TGCAGCGTGGGGACTAGCGGGCTCCCAAACATTCAGTACTTC
>TRBD2|NA|TRBV7-9|TRBJ2-2
CASSTPGLAGAGELFF
TGTGCCAGCAGCACCCCCGGACTAGCGGGGGCCGGGGAGCTGTTTTTT
>NA|few|TRBV7-2|TRBJ1-3
CASSLGGTMTGNTIYF
TGTGCCAGCAGCTTAGGGGGCACAATGACTGGAAACACCATATATTTT
>TRBD1|few|TRBV7-2|TRBJ1-2
CASSFTGTASNGYTF
TGTGCCAGCAGCTTTACCGGGACAGCCTCCAATGGCTACACCTTC
>NA|NA|TRBV3-1|TRBJ1-2
CASSQPQGSDGYTF
TGTGCCAGCAGCCAACCCCAGGGCTCAGATGGCTACACCTTC
>TRBD1|NA|TRBV4-3|TRBJ1-1
CASSQGTGRSTEAFF
TGCGCCAGCAGCCAGGGGACAGGTCGAAGCACTGAAGCTTTCTTT
>TRBD1|NA|TRBV6-2/TRBV6-3|TRBJ1-6
CASSYGTDNSPLHF
TGTGCCAGCAGTTACGGGACAGACAATTCACCCCTCCACTTT
>NA|NA|TRBV20-1|TRBJ1-5
CSARRSGSGNQPQHF
TGCAGTGCTAGGAGGTCAGGGTCGGGCAATCAGCCCCAGCATTTT
>NA|once|TRBV27|TRBJ1-1
CASSSHTRDRKAMAFF
TGTGCCAGCAGTTCGCATACCCGGGACCGTAAGGCGATGGCTTTCTTT
>NA|once|TRBV6-2/TRBV6-3|TRBJ2-5
CASGTLAQYF
TGTGCCAGCGGAACTCTGGCCCAGTACTTC
>TRBD1|NA|TRBV18|TRBJ1-5
CASSSDRGVQPQHF
TGTGCCAGCTCATCGGACAGGGGGGTTCAGCCCCAGCATTTT
>TRBD1|NA|TRBV2|TRBJ1-5
CASRVGMGQGAQPQHF
TGTGCCAGCAGGGTCGGTATGGGGCAGGGGGCCCAGCCCCAGCATTTT
>NA|few|TRBV3-1|TRBJ2-5
CASRQDFAETQYF
TGTGCCAGCAGGCAAGATTTCGCGGAGACCCAGTACTTC
>NA|many|TRBV28|TRBJ2-7
CASSLGGEAYSYEQYF
TGTGCCAGCAGTTTAGGAGGGGAAGCCTACTCCTACGAGCAGTACTTC
>NA|once|TRBV20-1|TRBJ2-7
CSVSPGTPLYEQYF
TGCAGTGTCAGCCCAGGGACCCCCCTCTACGAGCAGTACTTC
>NA|many|TRBV4-3|TRBJ2-6
CASSQDLSSGANVLTF
TGCGCCAGCAGCCAAGATTTAAGCTCTGGGGCCAACGTCCTGACTTTC
>TRBD1|few|TRBV4-1|TRBJ2-1
CASSQPTGDRYNEQFF
TGCGCCAGCAGCCAACCGACAGGGGACAGGTACAATGAGCAGTTCTTC